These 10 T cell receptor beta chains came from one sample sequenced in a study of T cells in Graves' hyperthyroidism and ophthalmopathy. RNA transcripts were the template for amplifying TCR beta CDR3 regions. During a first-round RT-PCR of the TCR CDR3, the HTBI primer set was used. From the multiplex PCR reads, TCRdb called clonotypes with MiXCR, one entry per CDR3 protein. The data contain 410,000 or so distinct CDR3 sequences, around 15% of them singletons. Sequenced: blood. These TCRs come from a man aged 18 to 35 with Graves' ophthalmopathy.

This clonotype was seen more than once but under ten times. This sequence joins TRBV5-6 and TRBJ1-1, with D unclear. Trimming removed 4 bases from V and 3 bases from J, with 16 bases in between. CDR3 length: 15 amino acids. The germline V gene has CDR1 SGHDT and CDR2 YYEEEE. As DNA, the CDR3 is TGTGCCAGCAGCCCTCATTCGCCGTGGGACACTGAAGCTTTCTTT. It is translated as CASSPHSPWDTEAFF.

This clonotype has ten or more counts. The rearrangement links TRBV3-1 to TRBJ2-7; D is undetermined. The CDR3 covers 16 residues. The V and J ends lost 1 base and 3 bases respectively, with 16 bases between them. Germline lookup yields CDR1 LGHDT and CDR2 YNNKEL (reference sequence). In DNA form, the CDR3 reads TGTGCCAGCAGCCAAGGGTTGAGCCCGCTATTCTACGAGCAGTACTTC. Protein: CASSQGLSPLFYEQYF.

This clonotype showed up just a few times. The CDR3 DNA sequence: TGTGCCAGCAGCTTAGACAGGGCCTCTGGAAACACCATATATTTT. This encodes CASSLDRASGNTIYF. The genes are TRBV5-4 and TRBJ1-3, with TRBD1 matching over 7 bases. The CDR3 has 15 amino acids. V trimming: 2 bases; J trimming: 0 bases; junction bases outside the gene matches: 2. The germline gives CDR1 SGHNT, CDR2 YYREEE (reference sequence).

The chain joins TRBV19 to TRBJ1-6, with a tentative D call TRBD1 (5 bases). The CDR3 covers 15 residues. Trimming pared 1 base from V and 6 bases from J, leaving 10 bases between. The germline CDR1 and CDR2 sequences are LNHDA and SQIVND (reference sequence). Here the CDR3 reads CASSIVGQANSPLHF. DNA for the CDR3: TGTGCCAGTAGTATAGTCGGACAAGCTAATTCACCCCTCCACTTT.

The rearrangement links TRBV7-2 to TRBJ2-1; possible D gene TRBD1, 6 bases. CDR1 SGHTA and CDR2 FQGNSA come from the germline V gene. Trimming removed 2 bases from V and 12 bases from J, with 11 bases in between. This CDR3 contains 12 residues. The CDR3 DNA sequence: TGTGCCAGCAGCTTATCCCGGGACACGCAGTTCTTC. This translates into CASSLSRDTQFF.

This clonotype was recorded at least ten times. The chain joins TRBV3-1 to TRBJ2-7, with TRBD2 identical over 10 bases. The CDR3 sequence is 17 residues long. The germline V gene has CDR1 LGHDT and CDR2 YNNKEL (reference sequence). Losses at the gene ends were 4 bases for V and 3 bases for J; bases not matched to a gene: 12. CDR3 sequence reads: CASSPKTWLAGDYEQYF. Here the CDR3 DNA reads TGTGCCAGCAGCCCCAAAACCTGGCTAGCGGGGGACTACGAGCAGTACTTC.

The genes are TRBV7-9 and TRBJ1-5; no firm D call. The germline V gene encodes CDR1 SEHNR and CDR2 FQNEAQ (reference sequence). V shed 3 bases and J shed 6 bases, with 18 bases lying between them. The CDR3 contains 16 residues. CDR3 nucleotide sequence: TGTGCCAGCAGCTTGTCCTCGGGAATAGGAGGTCAGCCCCAGCATTTT. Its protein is CASSLSSGIGGQPQHF.

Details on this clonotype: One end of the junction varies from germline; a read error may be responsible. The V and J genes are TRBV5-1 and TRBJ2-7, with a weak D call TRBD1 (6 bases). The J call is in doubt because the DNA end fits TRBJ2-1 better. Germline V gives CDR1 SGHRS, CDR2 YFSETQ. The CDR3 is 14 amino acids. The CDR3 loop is CASSLAGQFYEQFF. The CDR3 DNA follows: TGTGCCAGCAGCTTGGCAGGACAGTTCTACGAGCAGTTCTTC.

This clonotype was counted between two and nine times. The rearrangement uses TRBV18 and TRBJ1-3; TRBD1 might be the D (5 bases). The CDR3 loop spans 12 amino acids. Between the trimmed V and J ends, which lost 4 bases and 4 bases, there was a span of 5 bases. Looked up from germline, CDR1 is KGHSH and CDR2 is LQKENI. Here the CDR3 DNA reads TGTGCCAGCTCACGGACAGGAAACACCATATATTTT. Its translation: CASSRTGNTIYF.

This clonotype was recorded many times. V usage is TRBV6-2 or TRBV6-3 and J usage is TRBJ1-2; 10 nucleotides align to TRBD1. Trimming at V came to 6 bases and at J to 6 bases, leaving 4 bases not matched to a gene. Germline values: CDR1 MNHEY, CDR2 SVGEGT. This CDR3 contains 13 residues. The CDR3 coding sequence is TGTGCCAGCAGCAAGACAGGGGGCGATGGCTACACCTTC. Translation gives CASSKTGGDGYTF.